This TCR beta chain was identified in a study of blood T cell repertoires in COVID-19. Study information: Acute and convalescent COVID-19 samples came from the United States, Italy and Spain. In each case, the material was cDNA or gDNA derived from T cells, B-cell-depleted T cells, or PBMCs.

Source study methods: Using reference gene primer amplification, nucleated cell counts were estimated. Assay used: immunoSEQ multiplex PCR; TCRdb lists only in-frame clones, some missing. The DNA was the basis for D and trimming; V, J and clone size are from that table. This sample has approximately 170,000 clones; approximately 87% occur once, and the top ten carry under 5%. The CDR3 covers 14 residues. The V end lost 1 base, the J end lost 6 bases, and 10 bases lay between the germline ends. Germline V gene data show CDR1 as LGHDT and CDR2 as YNNKEL (reference sequence). This clone was recorded a few times.

The chain joins TRBV3-1 (or the pseudogene TRBV3-2) to TRBJ1-5; no definite D call. The TCR comes from a woman between 65 and 79 years old with acute or convalescent COVID-19. The sample consisted of peripheral blood. The CDR3 loop reads CASSQAWGGQPQHF. CDR3 in DNA: TGTGCCAGCAGCCAAGCTTGGGGAGGTCAGCCCCAGCATTTT.